A selection of T cell receptor beta chains follows, all from one sample in a study of T cell changes during pregnancy in multiple sclerosis. TCRdb's copy holds only in-frame clones and misses some; the assay was immunoSEQ multiplex PCR. Of some 60,000 clones in the sample, around nine tenths are singletons; the top ten hold under 2.5%. The sequencing here drew on peripheral blood, taken in the first trimester of pregnancy. These TCRs come from a female donor in good health, enrolled as a control in a pregnancy study. The CDR3 runs from the conserved cysteine through the conserved F or W.

V gene,J gene,CDR3 protein
TRBV28,TRBJ2-5,CASSFVGFSRDILETQYF
TRBV11-2,TRBJ2-1,CASSLSPETSGRAYNEQFF
TRBV27,TRBJ2-1,CASSLLAVNEQFF
TRBV5-6,TRBJ2-3,CASSFPKTGTGSRDTQYF
TRBV27,TRBJ1-2,CASRTGGGNYGYTF
TRBV7-9,TRBJ1-4,CASSTVQGAREKLFF
TRBV11-2,TRBJ2-3,CASSPRLGKGPDTQYF
TRBV29-1,TRBJ2-1,CSGRRLNEQFF
TRBV6-1,TRBJ1-6,CAVRGGGYNSPLHF
TRBV10-3,TRBJ2-1,CAIGSTGGEQFF
TRBV4-1,TRBJ2-6,CASSQASRGRGANVLTF
TRBV9,TRBJ1-6,CASSVGLENSPLHF
TRBV6-5,TRBJ1-2,CASSVNEDFYTF
TRBV11-2,TRBJ2-7,CASTVSPTGYEQYF
TRBV4-1,TRBJ2-7,CASSQDGSVRGYEQYF
TRBV5-1,TRBJ1-1,CASSPPRQGGTEAFF
TRBV27,TRBJ2-2,CASSFLAGNTGELFF
TRBV5-6,TRBJ1-1,CASSLGSTEAFF
TRBV12-2,TRBJ2-2,CALRGQNTGELFF
TRBV5-1,TRBJ2-1,CASSLVASGSGEQFF
TRBV13,TRBJ1-1,CASSLQGPLNTEAFF
TRBV10-3,TRBJ2-7,CAISGGNGRLSFYEQYF
TRBV10-3,TRBJ1-4,CAISSTNEKLFF
TRBV28,TRBJ2-3,CASSLTSDTQYF
TRBV29-1,TRBJ1-2,CSVVVNRGSYGYTF
TRBV11-2,TRBJ1-2,CASSSVSSVNYGYTF
TRBV15,TRBJ2-3,CATSRDQAGDTQYF
TRBV7-9,TRBJ1-1,CASSIDRVIAFF
TRBV30,TRBJ1-3,CAWSATGNTIYF
TRBV18,TRBJ2-3,CASSRTSGDTQYF
TRBV28,TRBJ1-2,CASSWGDRGPGYTF
TRBV5-1,TRBJ2-7,CASSLWQRSGEQYF
TRBV7-9,TRBJ2-4,CASSSNTGGIQYF
TRBV15,TRBJ2-3,CATSRLDTVDTQYF
TRBV6-5,TRBJ2-2,CASSPQFLRELFF
TRBV10-2,TRBJ2-4,CASSTGQGKNIQYF
TRBV5-1,TRBJ2-7,CASSYLTGEPYEQYF
TRBV29-1,TRBJ2-7,CSVTRDGPEQYF
TRBV19,TRBJ1-5,CASSIGRGGQPQHF
TRBV5-1,TRBJ2-3,CASSWGTGTDTQYF
TRBV6-5,TRBJ1-5,CASSYGGTGVGQPQHF
TRBV5-1,TRBJ1-1,CASSPEGQSNTEAFF
TRBV6-6,TRBJ1-2,CASGQDYGYTF
TRBV27,TRBJ2-1,CASNHLLSGRAQANEQFF
TRBV18,TRBJ2-1,CASSPARRNEQFF
TRBV25-1,TRBJ1-1,CASSVGDTEAFF
TRBV4-1,TRBJ1-1,CASSQDPQGNTEAFF
TRBV2,TRBJ2-2,CASKSWATGELFF
TRBV4-1,TRBJ1-4,CASSDTGGTNEKLFF
TRBV5-4,TRBJ1-2,CASSLGPLEARGYTF
TRBV6-6,TRBJ2-1,CASRPGHGAENEQFF
TRBV9,TRBJ2-2,CASSAPSRHELFF
TRBV6-1,TRBJ2-5,CASSVVVGGQGGETQYF
TRBV19,TRBJ2-2,CASSMWPGTGELFF
TRBV29-1,TRBJ2-4,CSVEDRDIQYF
TRBV18,TRBJ1-3,CASRSSGNTIYF
TRBV7-6,TRBJ2-7,CASSLRGGRSNYEQYF